The subject of this entry is one T cell receptor beta chain. Its target antigen remains unknown. Per-base qualities were not stored, and no clone one base away is much larger. The High Capacity cDNA Reverse Transcription Kit was used to reverse transcribe all of the isolated RNA, meaning that expressed TCRB transcripts were what got sequenced. Deep immunoSEQ sequencing was performed on naive, central memory and regulatory T cell samples, with an average of about 3.57 million total reads per sample. Sorted cells were lysed in RLT buffer and RNA was extracted with DNase-treated RNeasy Micro or Mini kits, depending on cell number. To prevent cross-contamination, each cell subset was processed individually, whereas patient and healthy donor samples were processed jointly. The immunoSEQ multiplex PCR was used to amplify TCRB sequences from cDNA, yielding 87-bp fragments that span the CDR3 region. The amplicons were sequenced using the Illumina HiSeq platform. In the paper's pipeline: Synthetic template baselines were used to correct PCR bias computationally, reads within Hamming distance 2 were collapsed, and singletons that could not be merged were discarded. Reads were aligned against IMGT so that V, D and J genes, CDR3 length and insertions or deletions at six rearrangement sites could be assigned. Within each subset, clonotype counts were normalized to the number of sorted cells before true diversity and Gini coefficients were calculated with the tcR R package. The overlap coefficient, calculated on TCRB nucleotide sequences, was used to measure repertoire sharing. Out-of-frame TCRB sequences from naive cells were analyzed to stand in for the pre-selection repertoire. Entries here come from immuneACCESS through TCRdb and include only in-frame sequences with V and J called. Some clones fail to appear in such tables; in the studies checked, an unresolved V gene covers under half of the shortfall, and the cause of the remainder is unknown. That table is the source of V, J and clone size, and D and trimming were worked out from the DNA. This sample is represented by over 200,000 clones; 11% of them were singletons. Over 0.015% of the sample belongs to the ten largest clones.

Each donor gave one peripheral blood draw, averaging about 120 mL, which was collected into heparinised tubes. Using a panel that included CD45RO, CCR7, CD25, CD127, CD95 and CD27, naive, central memory, regulatory and stem cell-like memory CD4+ T cells were sorted on a BD FACSAria II. Purity was above 95% for every sorted population. PBMCs were separated immediately by Lymphoprep density gradient centrifugation and were stained directly, without being cultured. So that batch effects would be minimized, each experiment stained and sorted samples in pairs, pairing one healthy donor with one patient. This sample was included in a study of beta chain features in type 1 diabetes (dated by TCRdb to 2016 to 2019). Concerning the study at large: Mean age, gender distribution, total cell number and subset yield did not differ between patients and healthy donors. Across all samples, about 110 million sorted cells were examined, and cell number per subset correlated strongly with RNA yield. The study compared TCRB repertoires of sorted circulating CD4+ T cell subsets between recently diagnosed type 1 diabetes patients and matched healthy donors. Regulatory and stem cell-like memory subsets were obtained from only 8 patients and roughly 8 healthy donors, while naive and central memory subsets were obtained from all 30 or so donors. Results and caveats for the whole study, not just this receptor: In all four CD4+ subsets, TCRB CDR3 length was moderately but significantly shorter in type 1 diabetes patients. The naive, central memory and regulatory TCRB repertoires appeared to resemble one another more closely among patients than among healthy donors. Because cDNA was sequenced instead of genomic DNA, activated cells with high expression could be over-represented, although the groups did not differ in activation or CD3 levels. PCR might favor shorter templates, but patient and control samples were amplified and corrected together, so any skew would affect both groups equally. Patients with type 1 diabetes made fewer insertions and deleted more nucleotides at VDJ recombination sites, implying thymic rearrangement abnormalities. Because small numbers of individuals were included in the HLA sub-analyses, any influence of HLA type on TCRB rearrangement was left unresolved.

From the cysteine through the phenylalanine, the CDR3 covers 15 amino acids. Only the CDR3 part of the read is kept: 45 bases, read in frame from the first base. CDR1 SGDLS and CDR2 YYNGEE were looked up in the germline V gene. V loses 0 bases of germline sequence and J loses 2 bases, and the interval between the two ends is 8 bases. Sample: naive CD4+ T cells from blood. This sample's cell subset or site label indicates: true naive CD4+ T cells. This clonotype was obtained from a man aged 25-45 years with type 1 diabetes. The rearrangement combines TRBV9 with TRBJ2-2; TRBD1 is a possible D gene, resting on 6 matching bases. This receptor carries the CDR3 CASSVAGQNTGELFF. In nucleotide form, the sequence is TGTGCCAGCAGCGTAGCGGGACAAAACACCGGGGAGCTGTTTTTT.